This T cell receptor beta chain was profiled in a study of cytomegalovirus exposure and HLA in healthy donors. With regard to this clone: Its specificity is not known.

Study-level results: Reports showed the classifier diagnosing cytomegalovirus status with high specificity and sensitivity. Later work associated 16,951 TCR beta sequences with HLA alleles at 0.05 false discovery rate.

The PCR was carried out with 60 Vbeta primers and 13 Jbeta primers. Generated by immunoSEQ multiplex PCR, the TCRdb table keeps only in-frame clones and is missing some. This table has approximately 150,000 clones, about 82% appearing once. Though probably carrying unrecorded immune exposures, donors were nominally healthy at sampling. The CDR3 has 13 amino acids. V lost 2 bases to trimming and J lost 2 bases, with 9 bases between them. Germline V CDR1 and CDR2: GTSNPN, SVGIG (reference sequence). V and J are TRBV30 and TRBJ1-2; D is undetermined. This sequence originates from a woman aged 40 to 49 in good health and CMV-seropositive. The sample comprised PBMCs. CDR3 in DNA: TGTGCCTGGAGTTTCGACTTCAACTATGGCTACACCTTC. Residues: CAWSFDFNYGYTF.